This T cell receptor (beta chain) was captured by sequencing in a study of T cell responses to AZD1222 COVID-19 vaccine. Study-wide results and caveats: Mapped onto spike, vaccine-associated CD4 TCRs spanned it and were dominant at 160-218 and 743-854. Without day 14 samples, only post-peak T cell repertoires were studied.

The repertoire was sequenced with immunoSEQ multiplex PCR; TCRdb's copy has only in-frame clones and lacks some. The profile covers around 89,000 clones, with roughly 91% appearing a single time and 22% taken by the ten largest. About this clone itself: Antigen: not known.

V shed 5 bases and J shed 9 bases, with 19 bases lying between them. The CDR3 contains 14 residues. Germline V gene data show CDR1 as LNHDA and CDR2 as SQIVND (reference sequence). V is TRBV19 and J is TRBJ1-2, with D perhaps TRBD1 (5 bases). The TCR sequence derives from an adult in good health. This specimen was peripheral blood, taken on day 0 of AZD1222 vaccination. The CDR3 here is CASSPGLRPRSYTF. The CDR3 region has the DNA TGTGCCAGTAGTCCGGGGCTTAGGCCCCGCAGCTACACCTTC.